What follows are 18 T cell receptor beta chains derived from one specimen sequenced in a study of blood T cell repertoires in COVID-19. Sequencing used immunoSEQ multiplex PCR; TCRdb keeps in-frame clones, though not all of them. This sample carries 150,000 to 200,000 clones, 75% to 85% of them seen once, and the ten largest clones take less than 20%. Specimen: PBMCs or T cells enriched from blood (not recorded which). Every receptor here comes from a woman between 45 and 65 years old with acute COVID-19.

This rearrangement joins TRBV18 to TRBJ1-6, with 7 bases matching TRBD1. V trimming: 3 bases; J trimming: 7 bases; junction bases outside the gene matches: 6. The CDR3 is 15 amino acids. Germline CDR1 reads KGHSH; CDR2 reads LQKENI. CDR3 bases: TGTGCCAGCTCACCGTCTGACAGGGAGAATTCACCCCTCCACTTT. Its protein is CASSPSDRENSPLHF.

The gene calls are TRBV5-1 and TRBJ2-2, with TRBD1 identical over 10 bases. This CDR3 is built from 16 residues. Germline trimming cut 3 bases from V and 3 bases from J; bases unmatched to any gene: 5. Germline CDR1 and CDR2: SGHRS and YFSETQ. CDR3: CASSYAGTGDTGELFF. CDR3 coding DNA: TGCGCCAGCAGCTATGCCGGGACAGGGGACACCGGGGAGCTGTTTTTT.

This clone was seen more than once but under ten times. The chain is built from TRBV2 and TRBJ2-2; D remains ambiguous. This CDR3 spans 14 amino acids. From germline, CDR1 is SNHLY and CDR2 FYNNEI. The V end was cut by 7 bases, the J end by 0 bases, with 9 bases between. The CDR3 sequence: CASIRESNTGELFF. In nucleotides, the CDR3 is TGTGCCAGCATCCGAGAGTCGAACACCGGGGAGCTGTTTTTT.

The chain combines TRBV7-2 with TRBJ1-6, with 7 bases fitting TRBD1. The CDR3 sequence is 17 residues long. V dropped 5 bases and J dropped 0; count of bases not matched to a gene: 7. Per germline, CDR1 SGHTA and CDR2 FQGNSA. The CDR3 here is CASSPSRQGSYNSPLHF. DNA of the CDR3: TGTGCCAGCAGCCCCAGCCGACAGGGCTCCTATAATTCACCCCTCCACTTT.

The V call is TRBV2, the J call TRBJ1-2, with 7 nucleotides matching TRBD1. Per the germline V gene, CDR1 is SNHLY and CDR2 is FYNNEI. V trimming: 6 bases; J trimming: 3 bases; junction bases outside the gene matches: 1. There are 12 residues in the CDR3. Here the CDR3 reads CASRDRDYGYTF. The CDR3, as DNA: TGTGCCAGCAGAGACAGGGACTATGGCTACACCTTC.

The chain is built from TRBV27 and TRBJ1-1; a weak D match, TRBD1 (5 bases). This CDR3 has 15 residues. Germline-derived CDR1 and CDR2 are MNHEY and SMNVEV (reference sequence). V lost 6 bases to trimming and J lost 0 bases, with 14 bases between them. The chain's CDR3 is CASSPKTDMNTEAFF. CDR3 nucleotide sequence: TGTGCCAGCAGCCCGAAGACGGACATGAACACTGAAGCTTTCTTT.

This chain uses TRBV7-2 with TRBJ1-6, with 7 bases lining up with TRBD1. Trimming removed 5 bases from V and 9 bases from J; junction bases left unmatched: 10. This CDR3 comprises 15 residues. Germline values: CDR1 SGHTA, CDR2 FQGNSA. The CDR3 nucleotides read TGTGCCAGCAGCCCCCCAAGGGGGCGGCTTTCACCCCTCCACTTT. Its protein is CASSPPRGRLSPLHF.

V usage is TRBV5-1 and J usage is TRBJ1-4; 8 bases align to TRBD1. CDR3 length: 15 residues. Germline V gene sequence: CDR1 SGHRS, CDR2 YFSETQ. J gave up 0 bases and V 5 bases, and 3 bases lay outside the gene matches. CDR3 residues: CASRTGAATNEKLFF. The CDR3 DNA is TGCGCCAGCAGGACAGGGGCTGCAACTAATGAAAAACTGTTTTTT.

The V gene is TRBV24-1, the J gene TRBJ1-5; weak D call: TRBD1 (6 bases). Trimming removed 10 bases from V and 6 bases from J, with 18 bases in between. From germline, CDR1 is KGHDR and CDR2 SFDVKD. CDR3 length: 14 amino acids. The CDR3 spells CATSTGLTGQPQHF. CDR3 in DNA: TGTGCCACATCAACAGGGTTAACGGGTCAGCCCCAGCATTTT.

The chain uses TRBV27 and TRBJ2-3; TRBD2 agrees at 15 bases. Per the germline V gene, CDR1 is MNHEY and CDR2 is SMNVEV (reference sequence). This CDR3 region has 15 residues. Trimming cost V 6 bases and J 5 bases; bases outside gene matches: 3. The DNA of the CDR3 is TGTGCCAGCAGGGGACTAGCGGGGGGCGGAGATACGCAGTATTTT. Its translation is CASRGLAGGGDTQYF.

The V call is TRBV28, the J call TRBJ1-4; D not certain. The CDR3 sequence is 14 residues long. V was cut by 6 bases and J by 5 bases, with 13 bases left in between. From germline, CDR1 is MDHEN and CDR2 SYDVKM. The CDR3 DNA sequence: TGTGCCAGCAGCACCCGACTGATAAATGAAAAACTGTTTTTT. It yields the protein CASSTRLINEKLFF. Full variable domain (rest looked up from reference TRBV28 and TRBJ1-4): DVKVTQSSRYLVKRTGEKVFLECVQDMDHENMFWYRQDPGLGLRLIYFSYDVKMKEKGDIPEGYSVSREKKERFSLILESASTNQTSMYLCASSTRLINEKLFFGSGTQLSVL.

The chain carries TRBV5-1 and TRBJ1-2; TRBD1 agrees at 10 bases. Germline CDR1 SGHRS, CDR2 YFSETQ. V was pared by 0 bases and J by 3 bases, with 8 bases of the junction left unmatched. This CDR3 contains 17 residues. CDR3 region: CASSLGMGQGTDYGYTF. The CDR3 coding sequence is TGCGCCAGCAGCTTGGGGATGGGACAGGGGACGGACTATGGCTACACCTTC.

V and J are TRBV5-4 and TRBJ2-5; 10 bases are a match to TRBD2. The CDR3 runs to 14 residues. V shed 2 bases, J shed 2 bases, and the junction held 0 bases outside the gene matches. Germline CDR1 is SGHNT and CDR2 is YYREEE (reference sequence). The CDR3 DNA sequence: TGTGCCAGCAGCTTAGCGGGGGGGCAAGAGACCCAGTACTTC. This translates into CASSLAGGQETQYF.

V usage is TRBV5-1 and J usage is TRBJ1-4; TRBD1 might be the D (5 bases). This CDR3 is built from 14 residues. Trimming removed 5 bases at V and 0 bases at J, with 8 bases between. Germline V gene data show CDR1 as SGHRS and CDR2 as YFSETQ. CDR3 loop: CASRGLATNEKLFF. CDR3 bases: TGCGCCAGCAGGGGACTGGCAACTAATGAAAAACTGTTTTTT.

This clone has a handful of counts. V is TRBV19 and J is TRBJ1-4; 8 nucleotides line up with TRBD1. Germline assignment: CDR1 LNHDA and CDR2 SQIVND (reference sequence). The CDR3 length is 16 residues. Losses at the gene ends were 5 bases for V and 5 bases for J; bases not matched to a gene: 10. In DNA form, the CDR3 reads TGTGCCAGTAGTTGGGGAAGGACAGGGAGAAATGAAAAACTGTTTTTT. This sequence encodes CASSWGRTGRNEKLFF.

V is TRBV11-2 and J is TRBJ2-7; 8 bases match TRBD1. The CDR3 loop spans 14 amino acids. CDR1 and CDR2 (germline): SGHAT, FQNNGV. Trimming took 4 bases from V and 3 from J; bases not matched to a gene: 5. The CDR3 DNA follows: TGTGCCAGCAGCTCAGCCGGGACAGGCTACGAGCAGTACGTC. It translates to CASSSAGTGYEQYV.

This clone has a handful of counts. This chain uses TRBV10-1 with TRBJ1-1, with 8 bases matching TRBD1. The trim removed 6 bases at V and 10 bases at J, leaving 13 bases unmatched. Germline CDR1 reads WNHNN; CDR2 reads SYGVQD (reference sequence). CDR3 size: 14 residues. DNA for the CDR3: TGCGCCAGCAGCCCCACTAAGGACAGGGTGGGAGCTTTCTTT. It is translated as CASSPTKDRVGAFF.

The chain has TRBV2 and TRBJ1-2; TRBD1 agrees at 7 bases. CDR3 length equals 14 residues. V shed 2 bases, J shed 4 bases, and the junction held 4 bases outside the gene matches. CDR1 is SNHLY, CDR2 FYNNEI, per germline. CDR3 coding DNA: TGTGCCAGCAGTGAAAGCCCAGGGGGCTATGGCTACACCTTC. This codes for CASSESPGGYGYTF.